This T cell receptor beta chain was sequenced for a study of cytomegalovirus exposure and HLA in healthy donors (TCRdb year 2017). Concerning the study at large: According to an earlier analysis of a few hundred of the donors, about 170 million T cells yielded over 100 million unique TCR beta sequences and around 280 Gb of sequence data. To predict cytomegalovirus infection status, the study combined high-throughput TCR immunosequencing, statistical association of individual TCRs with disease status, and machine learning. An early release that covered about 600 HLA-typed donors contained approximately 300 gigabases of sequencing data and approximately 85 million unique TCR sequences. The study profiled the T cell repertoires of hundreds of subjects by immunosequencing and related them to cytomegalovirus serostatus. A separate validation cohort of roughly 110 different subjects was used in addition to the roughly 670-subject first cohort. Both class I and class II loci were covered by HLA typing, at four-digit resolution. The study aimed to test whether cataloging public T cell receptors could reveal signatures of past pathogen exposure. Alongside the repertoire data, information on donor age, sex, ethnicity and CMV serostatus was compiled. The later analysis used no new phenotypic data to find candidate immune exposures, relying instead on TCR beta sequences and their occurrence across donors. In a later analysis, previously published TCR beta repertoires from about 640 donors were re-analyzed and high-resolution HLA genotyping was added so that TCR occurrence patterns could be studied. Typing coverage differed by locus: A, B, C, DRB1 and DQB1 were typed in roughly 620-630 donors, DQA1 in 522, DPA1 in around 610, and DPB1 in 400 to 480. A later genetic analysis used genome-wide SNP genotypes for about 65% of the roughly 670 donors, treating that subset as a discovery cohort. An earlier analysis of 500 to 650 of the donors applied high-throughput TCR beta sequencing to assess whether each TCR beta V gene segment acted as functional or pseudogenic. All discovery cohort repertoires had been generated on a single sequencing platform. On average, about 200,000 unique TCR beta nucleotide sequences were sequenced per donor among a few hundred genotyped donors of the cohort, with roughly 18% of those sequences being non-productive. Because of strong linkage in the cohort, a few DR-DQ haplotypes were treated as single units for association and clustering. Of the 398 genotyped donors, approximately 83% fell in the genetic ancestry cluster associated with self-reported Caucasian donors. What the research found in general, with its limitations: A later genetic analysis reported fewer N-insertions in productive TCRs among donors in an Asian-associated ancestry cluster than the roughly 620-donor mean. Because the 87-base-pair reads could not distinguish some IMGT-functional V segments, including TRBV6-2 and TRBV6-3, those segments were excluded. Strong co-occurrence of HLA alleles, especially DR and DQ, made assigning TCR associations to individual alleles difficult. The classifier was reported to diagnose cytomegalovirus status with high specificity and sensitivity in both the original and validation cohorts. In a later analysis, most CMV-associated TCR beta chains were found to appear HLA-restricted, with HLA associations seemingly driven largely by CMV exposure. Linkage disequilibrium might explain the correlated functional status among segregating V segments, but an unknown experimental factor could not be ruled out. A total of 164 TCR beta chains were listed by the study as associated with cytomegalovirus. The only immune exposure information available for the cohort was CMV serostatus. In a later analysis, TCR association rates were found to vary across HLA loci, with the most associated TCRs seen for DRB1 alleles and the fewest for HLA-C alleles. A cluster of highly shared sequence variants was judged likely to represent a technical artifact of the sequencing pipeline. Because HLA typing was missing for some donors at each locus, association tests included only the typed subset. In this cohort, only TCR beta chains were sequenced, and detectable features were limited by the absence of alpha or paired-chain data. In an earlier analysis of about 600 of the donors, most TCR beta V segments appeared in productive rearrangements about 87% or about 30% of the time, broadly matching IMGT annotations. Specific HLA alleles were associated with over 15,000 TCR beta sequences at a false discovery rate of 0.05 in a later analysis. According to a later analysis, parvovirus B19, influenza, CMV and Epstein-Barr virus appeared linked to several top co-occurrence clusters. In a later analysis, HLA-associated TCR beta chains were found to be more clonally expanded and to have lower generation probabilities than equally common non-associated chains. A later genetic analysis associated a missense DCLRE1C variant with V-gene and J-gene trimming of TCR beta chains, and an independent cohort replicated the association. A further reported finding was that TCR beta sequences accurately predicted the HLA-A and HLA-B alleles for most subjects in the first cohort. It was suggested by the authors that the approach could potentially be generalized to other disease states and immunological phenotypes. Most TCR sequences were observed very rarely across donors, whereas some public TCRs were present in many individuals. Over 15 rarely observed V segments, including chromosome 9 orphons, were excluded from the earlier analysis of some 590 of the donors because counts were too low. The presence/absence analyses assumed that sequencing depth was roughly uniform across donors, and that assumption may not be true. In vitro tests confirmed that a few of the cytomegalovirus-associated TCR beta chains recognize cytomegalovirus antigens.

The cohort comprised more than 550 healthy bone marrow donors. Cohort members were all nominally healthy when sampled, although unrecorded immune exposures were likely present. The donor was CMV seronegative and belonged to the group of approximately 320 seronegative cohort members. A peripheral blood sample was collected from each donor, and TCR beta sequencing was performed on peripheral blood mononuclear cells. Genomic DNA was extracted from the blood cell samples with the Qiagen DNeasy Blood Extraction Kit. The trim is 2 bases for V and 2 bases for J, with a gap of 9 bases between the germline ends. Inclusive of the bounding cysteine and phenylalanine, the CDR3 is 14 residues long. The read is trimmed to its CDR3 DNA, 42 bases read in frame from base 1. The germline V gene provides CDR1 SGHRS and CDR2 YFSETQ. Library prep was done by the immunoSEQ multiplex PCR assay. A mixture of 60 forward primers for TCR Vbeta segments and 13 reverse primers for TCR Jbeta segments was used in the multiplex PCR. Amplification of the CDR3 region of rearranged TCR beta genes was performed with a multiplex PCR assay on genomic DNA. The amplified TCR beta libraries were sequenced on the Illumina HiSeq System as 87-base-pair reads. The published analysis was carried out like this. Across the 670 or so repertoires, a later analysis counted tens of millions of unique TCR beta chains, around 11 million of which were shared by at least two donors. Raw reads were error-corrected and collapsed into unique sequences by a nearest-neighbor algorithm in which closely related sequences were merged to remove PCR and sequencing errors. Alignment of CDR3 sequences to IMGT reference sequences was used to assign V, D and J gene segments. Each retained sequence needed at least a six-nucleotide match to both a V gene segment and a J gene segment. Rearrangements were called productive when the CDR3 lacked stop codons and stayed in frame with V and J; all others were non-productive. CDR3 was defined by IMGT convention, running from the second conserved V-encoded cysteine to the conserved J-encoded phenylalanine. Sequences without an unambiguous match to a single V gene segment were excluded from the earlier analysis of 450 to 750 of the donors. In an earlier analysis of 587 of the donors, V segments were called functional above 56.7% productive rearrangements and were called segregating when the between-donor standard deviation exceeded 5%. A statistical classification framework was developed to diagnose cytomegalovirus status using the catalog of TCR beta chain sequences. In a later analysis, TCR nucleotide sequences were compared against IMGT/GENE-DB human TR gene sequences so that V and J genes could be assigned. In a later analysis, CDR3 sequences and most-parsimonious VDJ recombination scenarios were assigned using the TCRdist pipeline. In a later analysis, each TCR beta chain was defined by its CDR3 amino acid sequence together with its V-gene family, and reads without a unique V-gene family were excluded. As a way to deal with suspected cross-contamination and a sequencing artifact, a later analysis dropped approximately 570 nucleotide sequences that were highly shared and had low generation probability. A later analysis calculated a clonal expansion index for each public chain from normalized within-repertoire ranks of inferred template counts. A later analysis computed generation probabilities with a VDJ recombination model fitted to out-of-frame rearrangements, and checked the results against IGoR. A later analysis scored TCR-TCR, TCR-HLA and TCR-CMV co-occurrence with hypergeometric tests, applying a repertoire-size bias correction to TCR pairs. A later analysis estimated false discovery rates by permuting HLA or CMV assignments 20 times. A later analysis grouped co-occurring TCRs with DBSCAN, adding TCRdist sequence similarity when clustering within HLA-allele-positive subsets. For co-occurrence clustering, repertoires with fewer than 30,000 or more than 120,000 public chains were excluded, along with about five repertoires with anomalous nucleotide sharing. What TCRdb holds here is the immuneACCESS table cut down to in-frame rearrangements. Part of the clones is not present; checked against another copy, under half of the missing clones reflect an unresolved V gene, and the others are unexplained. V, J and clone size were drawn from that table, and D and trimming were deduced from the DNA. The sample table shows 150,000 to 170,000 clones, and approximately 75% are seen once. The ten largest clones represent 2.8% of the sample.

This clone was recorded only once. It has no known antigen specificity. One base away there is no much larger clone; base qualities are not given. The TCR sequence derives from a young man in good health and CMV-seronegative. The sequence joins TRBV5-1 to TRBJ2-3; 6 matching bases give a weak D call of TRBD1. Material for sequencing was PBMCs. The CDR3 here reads CASSFRQVTDTQYF. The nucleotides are TGCGCCAGCAGCTTTAGACAGGTCACAGATACGCAGTATTTT.